The sequence of this T cell receptor beta chain was determined in a study of CD8 T cells in ankylosing spondylitis. Whole-study results and caveats: A TCR beta motif of roughly 8 highly homologous variants appeared characteristic of ankylosing spondylitis blood. Disease-linked clones were found to be CD8+ and relatively rare in peripheral blood. Earlier reports found some motif variants in synovial fluid and blood in reactive arthritis.

The V gene lost 8 bases and the J gene lost 5 bases, with 13 bases spanning the gap. This CDR3 is 11 amino acids long. CDR1 and CDR2 from the germline V gene are SQVTM and ANQGSEA. Library preparation for TCR beta used quantitative 5'-RACE with molecular barcodes. TCRdb re-derived calls from the 5' RACE reads in MiXCR, one entry per CDR3 protein. Of roughly 240,000 distinct CDR3 sequences detected, over 7% appear once; the ten largest clones hold more than 4%. The table lists this clonotype with many counts. What it binds is unknown. Sequenced material: blood, either unsorted or a sorted T cell fraction (not recorded which). This sequence joins TRBV29-1 and TRBJ2-7, with D tentatively TRBD1 (6 bases). The receptor was isolated from a female donor with ankylosing spondylitis or in good health (not recorded which). CDR3 region: CSYTGSHEQYF. CDR3 coding DNA: TGCAGCTACACAGGGTCCCACGAGCAGTACTTC.